This note documents a single T cell receptor beta chain sequence. This clone has more than one count but fewer than ten. Its antigen is still unknown. No base-level quality is on record; no much larger clone is a single base apart. To sequence the TCRbeta CDR3 region, genomic DNA was isolated from the sorted cells. The immunoSEQ Assay was used for sequencing of TCRbeta CDR3 regions. The table was pulled from immuneACCESS by TCRdb, which kept in-frame rearrangements only. Such tables lose some clones; where checked, under half of the loss comes from unresolved V genes, and the rest has no known cause. Within this sample are tens of thousands of clones, with roughly 87% of them counted one time only. Roughly 1% of the sample is in the top ten clones. This specimen comes from a study of OX40 agonist ivuxolimab in advanced cancers. Context from the whole study: The costimulatory receptor OX40 (CD134) was targeted by ivuxolimab, a fully human IgG2 agonistic monoclonal antibody. Of the roughly 54 patients in dose escalation, about 19 had hepatocellular carcinoma, some 15 had melanoma, 9 had renal cell carcinoma and 9 had head and neck cancer. Patients were allowed to have had prior anti-PD-1, anti-PD-L1 or anti-CTLA-4 therapy, and approximately 39% of the dose-escalation patients had been treated with checkpoint inhibitors. The purpose of peripheral TCRbeta sequencing was to test whether ivuxolimab changed TCR sequence diversity and led to clonal T-cell expansion. Partial responses were achieved by three dose-escalation patients, of whom one had hepatocellular carcinoma and two had cutaneous melanoma. Intravenous ivuxolimab was administered to patients every 2 weeks at six dose levels: 0.01, 0.1, 0.3, 1.5, 3 and 10 mg/kg. In the dose-escalation cohort, approximately 80% of patients were male, and the mean age was 60 years with a range of roughly 23 to 79. The paper describes the monotherapy dose-escalation part (N ≈ 50 patients) of the phase I trial of ivuxolimab.

What the research found in general, with its limitations: At doses of 0.1 to 3.0 mg/kg, clonal expansion of both CD4+ and CD8+ T cells in blood was seen between baseline and week 6. After ivuxolimab, expanded clones were on average more numerous among CD8+ T cells than among CD4+ T cells. Low levels of normalized T-cell clonal expansion were also seen in some patients who did not respond. Antigen specificity was not determined for the clonally expanded peripheral T cells. In the 0.1-3.0 mg/kg groups, partial responders had among the lowest normalized peripheral clonal expansion, particularly in CD8+ T cells.

The junction carries 7 bases between V and J, which are trimmed by 5 bases and 0 bases respectively. According to the germline V gene, CDR1 reads MNHNS and CDR2 reads SASEGT. Including the terminal cysteine and phenylalanine, the CDR3 comprises 13 residues. Only CDR3 DNA is held: 39 bases, read in frame from base 1. The trial excluded patients who had a history of autoimmune disease or who were on systemic immunosuppression. Peripheral blood for TCR sequencing was collected from all dose cohorts at baseline, on cycle 4 day 1, and on cycle 7 day 1. Samples came from an open-label, multicenter, first-in-human phase I dose-escalation trial of ivuxolimab. The trial enrolled adults with locally advanced or metastatic head and neck squamous cell, hepatocellular, melanoma or renal cell carcinoma. Before TCR sequencing, CD4+ T cells and CD8+ T cells were sorted from peripheral blood as separate populations.

This sample comprised CD4+ or CD8+ T cells sorted from blood, obtained in a trial of the OX40 agonist ivuxolimab. This TCR was sampled from an adult with an advanced solid tumor such as melanoma, head and neck, liver or kidney cancer. The rearrangement joined TRBV6-1 to TRBJ1-2, with the D gene not clear enough to name. The nucleotide sequence is TGTGCCAGCAGTCCCGGGACTAACTATGGCTACACCTTC. Translated, this is CASSPGTNYGYTF.